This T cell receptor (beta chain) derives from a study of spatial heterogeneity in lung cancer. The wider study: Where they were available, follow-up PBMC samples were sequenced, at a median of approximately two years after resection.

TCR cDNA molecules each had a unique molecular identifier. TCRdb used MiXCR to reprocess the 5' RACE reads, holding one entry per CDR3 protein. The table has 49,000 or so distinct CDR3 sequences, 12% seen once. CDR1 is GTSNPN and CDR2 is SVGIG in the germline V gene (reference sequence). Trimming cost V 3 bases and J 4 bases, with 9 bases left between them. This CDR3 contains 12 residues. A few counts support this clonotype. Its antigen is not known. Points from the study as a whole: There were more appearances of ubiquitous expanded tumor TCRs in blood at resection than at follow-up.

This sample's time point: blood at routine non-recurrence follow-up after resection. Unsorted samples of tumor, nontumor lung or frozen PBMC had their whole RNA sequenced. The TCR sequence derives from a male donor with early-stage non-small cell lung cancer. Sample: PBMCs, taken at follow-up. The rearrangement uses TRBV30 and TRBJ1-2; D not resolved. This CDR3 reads CAWSDGRYGYTF. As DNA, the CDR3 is TGTGCCTGGAGCGACGGACGCTATGGCTACACCTTC.